This is a list of T cell receptor beta chains from one sample in a study of cytomegalovirus exposure and HLA in healthy donors. The protocol was immunoSEQ multiplex PCR, while the TCRdb copy is restricted to in-frame clones and leaves out a portion. This sample yields over 150,000 clones, of which 80% are seen a single time; about 4.8% belongs to the top ten. Sequencing was carried out using PBMCs. Receptors were obtained from a young man in good health and CMV-seronegative. Each CDR3 is given with its conserved first and last residue. A D gene is named only where the DNA matches it firmly.

d_call | v_call | cdr3_aa
TRBD1 | TRBV11-2 | CASSPYRGSSGTEAFF
TRBD1 | TRBV9 | CASSVGNRGTEAFF
NA | TRBV18 | CASSPPEGSYTF
NA | TRBV2 | CASSVGPWAYGYTF
TRBD1 | TRBV14 | CASSQHRDRGNSPLHF
NA | TRBV5-6 | CASSLGRVAVDTQYF
NA | TRBV7-9 | CASSPEGSGLFF
NA | TRBV19 | CASNTVNRPQHF
TRBD1 | TRBV9 | CASSVTGGSGANVLTF
NA | TRBV15 | CATSSLGQTKWGYTF
NA | TRBV27 | CASSSPQEGVPDSPLHF
TRBD1 | TRBV5-1 | CASSPGQGLTYEQYF
NA | TRBV19 | CASSPSGRGHEQYF
TRBD1 | TRBV27 | CASRTGGSPLHF
TRBD1 | TRBV29-1 | CSGGDRGNYGYTF
NA | TRBV27 | CASSLYPERSSYEQYF
NA | TRBV19 | CASSIAGWTNYGYTF
NA | TRBV27 | CASSFTGYGYTF
NA | TRBV6-5 | CASRGGAAPAEAFF
TRBD1 | TRBV5-1 | CASSPTGTYNEQFF
NA | TRBV28 | CASGWAGGVDTEAFF
NA | TRBV6-1 | CASTPGLPSYEQYF
TRBD2 | TRBV28 | CASSLRLAGRPYEQYF
NA | TRBV7-8 | CASSFSDTFNYGYTF
NA | TRBV7-9 | CASSSSGHDLGYTF
NA | TRBV9 | CASSVGGNYGYTF
NA | TRBV30 | CACGGGGSDYGYTF
TRBD1 | TRBV30 | CAWALQGVRGYTF
TRBD1 | TRBV7-8 | CASRPRGQLPGDTQYF
TRBD2 | TRBV11-3 | CASSLGAGYTDTQYF
TRBD1 | TRBV19 | CATQPGQGYTEAFF
NA | TRBV4-1 | CASSQGLLYEQYF
NA | TRBV9 | CASSVGGGTVNYEQYF
NA | TRBV5-1 | CASSLGGGTTNEKLFF
NA | TRBV15 | CATRRQAGGYTF
TRBD1 | TRBV7-9 | CASLTGGTEAFF
NA | TRBV7-2 | CASSLGNTGQPQHF